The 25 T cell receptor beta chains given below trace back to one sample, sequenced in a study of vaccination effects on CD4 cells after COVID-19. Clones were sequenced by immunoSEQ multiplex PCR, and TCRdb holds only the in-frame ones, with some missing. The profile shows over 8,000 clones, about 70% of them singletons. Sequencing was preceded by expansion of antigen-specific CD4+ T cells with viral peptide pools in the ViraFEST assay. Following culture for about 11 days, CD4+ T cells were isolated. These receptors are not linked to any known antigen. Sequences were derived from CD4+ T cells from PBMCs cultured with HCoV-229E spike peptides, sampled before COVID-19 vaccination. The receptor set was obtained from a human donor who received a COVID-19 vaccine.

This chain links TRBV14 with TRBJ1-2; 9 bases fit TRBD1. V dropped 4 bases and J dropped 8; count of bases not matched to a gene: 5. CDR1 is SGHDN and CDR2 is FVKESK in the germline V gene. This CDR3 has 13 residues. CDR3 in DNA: TGTGCCAGCAGCCTTACAGGGGGCCTGGGCTACACCTTC. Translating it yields CASSLTGGLGYTF.

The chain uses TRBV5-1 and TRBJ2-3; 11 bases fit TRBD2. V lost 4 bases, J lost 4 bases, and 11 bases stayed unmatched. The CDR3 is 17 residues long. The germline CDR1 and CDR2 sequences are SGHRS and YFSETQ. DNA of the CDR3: TGCGCCAGCAGCATAGGGACAGCGACTAGCGGGGCAGATACGCAGTATTTT. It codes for CASSIGTATSGADTQYF.

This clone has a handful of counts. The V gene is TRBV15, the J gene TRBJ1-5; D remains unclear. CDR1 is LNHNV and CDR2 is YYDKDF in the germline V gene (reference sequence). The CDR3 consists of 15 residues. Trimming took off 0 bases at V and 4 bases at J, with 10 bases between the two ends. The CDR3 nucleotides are TGTGCCACCAGCAGAGATAAGGGTCTAAATCAGCCCCAGCATTTT. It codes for CATSRDKGLNQPQHF.

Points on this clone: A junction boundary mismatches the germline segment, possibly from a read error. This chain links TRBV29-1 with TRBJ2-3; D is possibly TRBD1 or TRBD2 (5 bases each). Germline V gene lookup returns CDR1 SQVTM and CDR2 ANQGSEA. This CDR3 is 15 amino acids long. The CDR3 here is CSVEDVGTGTDTQYF. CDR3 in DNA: TGCAGCGTGGAAGACGTGGGGACCGGCACAGATACGCAGTATTTT.

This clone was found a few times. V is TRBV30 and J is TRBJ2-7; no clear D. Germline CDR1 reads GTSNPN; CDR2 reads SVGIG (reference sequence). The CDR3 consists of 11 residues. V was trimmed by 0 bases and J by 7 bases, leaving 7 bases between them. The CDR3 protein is CAWSVQSEQYF. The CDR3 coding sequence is TGTGCCTGGAGTGTACAATCTGAGCAGTACTTC.

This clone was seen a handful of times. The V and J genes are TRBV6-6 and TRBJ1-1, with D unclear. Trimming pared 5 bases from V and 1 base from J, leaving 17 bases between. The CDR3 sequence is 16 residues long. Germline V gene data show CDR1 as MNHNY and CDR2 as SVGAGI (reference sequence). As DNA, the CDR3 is TGTGCCAGCAGTCCCTTCGGAGGCCCCAGGAACACTGAAGCTTTCTTT. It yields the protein CASSPFGGPRNTEAFF.

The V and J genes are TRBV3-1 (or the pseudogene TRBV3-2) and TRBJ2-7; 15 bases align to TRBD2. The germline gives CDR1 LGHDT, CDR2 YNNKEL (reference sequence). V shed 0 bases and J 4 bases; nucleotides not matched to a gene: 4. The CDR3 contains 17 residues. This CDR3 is CASSQDGTSGGPYEQYF. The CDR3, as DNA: TGTGCCAGCAGCCAAGACGGGACTAGCGGGGGGCCGTACGAGCAGTACTTC.

The CDR3 DNA follows: TGCAGCGTTGAAGCGGGAGAGGTCGGCACAGATACGCAGTATTTT. The encoded protein is CSVEAGEVGTDTQYF. The chain carries TRBV29-1 and TRBJ2-3; perhaps TRBD2 as D (6 bases). V lost 1 base to trimming and J lost 1 base, with 12 bases between them. The CDR3 has 15 amino acids. Germline V lookup: CDR1 SQVTM, CDR2 ANQGSEA.

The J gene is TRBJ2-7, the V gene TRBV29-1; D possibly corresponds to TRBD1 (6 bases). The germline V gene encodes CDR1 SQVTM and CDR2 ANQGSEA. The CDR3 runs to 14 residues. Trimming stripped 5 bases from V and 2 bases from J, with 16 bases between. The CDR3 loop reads CSVIGARGTYEQYF. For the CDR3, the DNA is TGCAGCGTTATTGGCGCGAGGGGGACCTACGAGCAGTACTTC.

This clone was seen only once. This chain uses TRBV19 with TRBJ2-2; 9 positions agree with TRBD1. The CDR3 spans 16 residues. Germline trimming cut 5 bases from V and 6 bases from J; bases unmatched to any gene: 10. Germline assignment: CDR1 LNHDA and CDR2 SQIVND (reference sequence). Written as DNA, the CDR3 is TGTGCCAGTAGTCCTACCGGGACAGGGCGGGCCGGGGAGCTGTTTTTT. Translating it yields CASSPTGTGRAGELFF. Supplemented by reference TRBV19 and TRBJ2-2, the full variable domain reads DGGITQSPKYLFRKEGQNVTLSCEQNLNHDAMYWYRQDPGQGLRLIYYSQIVNDFQKGDIAEGYSVSREKKESFPLTVTSAQKNPTAFYLCASSPTGTGRAGELFFGEGSRLTVL.

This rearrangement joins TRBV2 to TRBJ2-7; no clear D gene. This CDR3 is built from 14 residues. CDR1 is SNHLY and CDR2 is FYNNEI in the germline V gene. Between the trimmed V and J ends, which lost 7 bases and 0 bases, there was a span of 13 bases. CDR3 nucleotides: TGTGCCAGCATTTTAAGCACCTTCTCCTACGAGCAGTACTTC. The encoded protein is CASILSTFSYEQYF.

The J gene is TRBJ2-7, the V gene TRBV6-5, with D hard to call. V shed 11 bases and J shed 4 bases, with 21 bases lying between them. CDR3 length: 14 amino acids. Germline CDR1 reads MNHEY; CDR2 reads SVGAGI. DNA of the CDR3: TGTGCCTCTCGGACCCACTCAAGTCCTTACGAGCAGTACTTC. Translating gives CASRTHSSPYEQYF.

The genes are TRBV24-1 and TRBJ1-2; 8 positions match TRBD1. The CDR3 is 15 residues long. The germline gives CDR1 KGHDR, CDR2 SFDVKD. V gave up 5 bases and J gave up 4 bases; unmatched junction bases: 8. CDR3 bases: TGTGCCACCAGTGGGGCGCAGGGGGCAATCTATGGCTACACCTTC. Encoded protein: CATSGAQGAIYGYTF.

CDR3 DNA sequence: TGTGCCAGCAGCTTCCGGACAGGGGGAAACTATGGCTACACCTTC. Encoded protein: CASSFRTGGNYGYTF. V usage is TRBV5-6 and J usage is TRBJ1-2, with TRBD1 matching 10 bases. Germline V gene lookup returns CDR1 SGHDT and CDR2 YYEEEE. V lost 2 bases, J lost 2 bases, and 3 bases stayed unmatched. The CDR3 runs to 15 residues.

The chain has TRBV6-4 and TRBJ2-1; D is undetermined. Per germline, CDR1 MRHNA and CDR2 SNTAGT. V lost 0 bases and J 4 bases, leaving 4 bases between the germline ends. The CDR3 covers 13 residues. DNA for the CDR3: TGTGCCAGCAGTGACTCTGGGTACAATGAGCAGTTCTTC. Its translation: CASSDSGYNEQFF.

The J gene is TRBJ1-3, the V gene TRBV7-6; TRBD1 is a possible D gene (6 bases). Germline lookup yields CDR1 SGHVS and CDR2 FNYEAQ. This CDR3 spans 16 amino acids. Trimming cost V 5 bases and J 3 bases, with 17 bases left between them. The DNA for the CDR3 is TGTGCCAGCAGCAATGCGGGGGGGCCGGGTGGAAACACCATATATTTT. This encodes CASSNAGGPGGNTIYF.

The CDR3: CAWKYDRANEQYF. CDR3 sequence (DNA): TGTGCCTGGAAATACGACAGAGCAAACGAGCAGTACTTC. The chain employs TRBV30 and TRBJ2-7, with a possible D match to TRBD1 (5 bases). V was shortened by 4 bases and J by 5 bases, with 15 bases between the two germline ends. The CDR3 loop spans 13 amino acids. Germline assignment: CDR1 GTSNPN and CDR2 SVGIG (reference sequence).

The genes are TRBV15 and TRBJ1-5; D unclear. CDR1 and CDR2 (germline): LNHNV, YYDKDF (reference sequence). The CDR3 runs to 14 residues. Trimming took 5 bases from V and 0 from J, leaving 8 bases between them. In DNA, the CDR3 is TGTGCCACCAGCCGACGTAATAGCAATCAGCCCCAGCATTTT. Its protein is CATSRRNSNQPQHF.

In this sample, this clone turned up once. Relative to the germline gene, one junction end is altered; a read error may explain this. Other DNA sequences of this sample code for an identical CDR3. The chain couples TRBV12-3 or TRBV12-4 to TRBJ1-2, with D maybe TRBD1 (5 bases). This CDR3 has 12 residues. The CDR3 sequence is CASSLRGYGYTF. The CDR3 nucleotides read TGTGCCAGCAGTTTAAGGGGCTATGGCTACACCTTT.

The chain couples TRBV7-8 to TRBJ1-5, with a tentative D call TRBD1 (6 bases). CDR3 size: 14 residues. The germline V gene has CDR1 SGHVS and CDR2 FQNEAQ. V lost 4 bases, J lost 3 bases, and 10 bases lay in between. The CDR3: CASSSQGPNQPQHF. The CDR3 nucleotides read TGTGCCAGCAGCTCTCAGGGGCCCAATCAGCCCCAGCATTTT.

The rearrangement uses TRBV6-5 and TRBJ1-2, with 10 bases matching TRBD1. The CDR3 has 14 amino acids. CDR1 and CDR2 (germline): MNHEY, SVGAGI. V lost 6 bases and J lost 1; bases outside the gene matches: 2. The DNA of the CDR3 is TGTGCCAGCAGGAGGGACAGGGGTAACTATGGCTACACCTTC. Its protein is CASRRDRGNYGYTF.

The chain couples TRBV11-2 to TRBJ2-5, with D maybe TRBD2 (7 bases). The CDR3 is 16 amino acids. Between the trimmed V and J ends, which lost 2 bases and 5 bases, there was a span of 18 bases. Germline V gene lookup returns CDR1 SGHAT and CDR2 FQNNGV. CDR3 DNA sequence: TGTGCCAGCAGCTTATCCATGTGGGGGGGCGGCGAGACCCAGTACTTC. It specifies CASSLSMWGGGETQYF.

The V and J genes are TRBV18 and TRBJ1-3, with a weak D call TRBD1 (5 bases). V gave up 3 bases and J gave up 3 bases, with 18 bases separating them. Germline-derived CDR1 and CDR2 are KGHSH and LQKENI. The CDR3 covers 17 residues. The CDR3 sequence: CASSPIGDGEGGNTIYF. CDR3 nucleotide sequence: TGTGCCAGCTCACCGATAGGGGACGGCGAAGGTGGAAACACCATATATTTT.

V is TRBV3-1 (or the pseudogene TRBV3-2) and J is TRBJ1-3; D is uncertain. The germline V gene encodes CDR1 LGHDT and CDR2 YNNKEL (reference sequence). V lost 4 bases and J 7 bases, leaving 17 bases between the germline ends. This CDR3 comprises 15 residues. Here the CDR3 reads CASSLADHVWNTIYF. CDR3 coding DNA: TGTGCCAGCAGCCTGGCGGACCACGTTTGGAACACCATATATTTT.

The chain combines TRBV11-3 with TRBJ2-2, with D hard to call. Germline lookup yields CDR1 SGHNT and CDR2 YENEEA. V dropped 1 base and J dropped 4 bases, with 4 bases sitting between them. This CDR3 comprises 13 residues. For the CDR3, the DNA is TGTGCCAGCAGCTTAGGGGTCACCGGGGAGCTGTTTTTT. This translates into CASSLGVTGELFF.